These T cell receptor beta chains were read from a single sample in a study of shared clonotypes between healthy human individuals. The assay was immunoSEQ multiplex PCR, and TCRdb's table has in-frame clones only and misses some. This repertoire shows around 500,000 clones, around 80% found once; its top ten account for around 12%. The sequenced material came from PBMCs. These receptors were taken from a woman between 40 and 50 years old in good health. Some clones in this sample may be carry-over from other donors' samples. Both conserved end residues are part of each CDR3. The order of the fields is D gene, V gene, clone size, J gene, CDR3 protein, CDR3 DNA. A D gene is named only where the DNA matches it firmly. Expanded clones get a size class; other rows say once, few or many, or leave the size out.

>NA|TRBV27|NA|TRBJ2-7
CASSLFRGGTYEQYF
TGTGCCAGCAGTTTATTCAGGGGGGGAACCTACGAGCAGTACTTC
>NA|TRBV28|once|TRBJ2-7
CASSRGPAYEQYF
TGTGCCAGCAGTCGGGGGCCGGCCTACGAGCAGTACTTC
>NA|TRBV27|once|TRBJ2-3
CASSRSIRTDTQYF
TGTGCCAGCAGTAGGTCTATTCGAACAGATACGCAGTATTTT
>TRBD2|TRBV9|NA|TRBJ2-1
CASSVALAGGVNEQFF
TGTGCCAGCAGCGTAGCTCTAGCGGGAGGTGTGAATGAGCAGTTCTTC
>TRBD1|TRBV4-3|NA|TRBJ2-1
CASSQDPPGQGLTEQFF
TGCGCCAGCAGCCAAGACCCCCCGGGACAGGGGCTAACTGAGCAGTTCTTC
>TRBD1|TRBV7-6|NA|TRBJ1-5
CASSREAGGGWAQHF
TGTGCCAGCAGCCGAGAGGCAGGGGGCGGTTGGGCCCAGCATTTT
>NA|TRBV18|few|TRBJ2-1
CASSPLDKPSSYNEQFF
TGTGCCAGCTCACCTCTGGACAAACCGAGCTCCTACAATGAGCAGTTCTTC
>NA|TRBV5-1|NA|TRBJ1-1
CASSLVQLNTEAFF
TGCGCCAGCAGCTTGGTACAGTTGAACACTGAAGCTTTCTTT
>NA|TRBV27|NA|TRBJ2-5
CATPAAWETQYF
TGTGCCACGCCAGCCGCTTGGGAGACCCAGTACTTC
>NA|TRBV6-1|once|TRBJ2-2
CASTLRRGSAGELFF
TGTGCCAGCACCCTGCGAAGGGGCTCGGCCGGGGAGCTGTTTTTT
>TRBD2|TRBV5-4|NA|TRBJ2-3
CASSPTSGRADTQYF
TGTGCCAGCAGCCCGACTAGCGGGAGGGCAGATACGCAGTATTTT
>NA|TRBV10-3|NA|TRBJ2-3
CAISEKNRATDTQYF
TGTGCCATCAGTGAGAAGAACCGAGCCACAGATACGCAGTATTTT
>NA|TRBV5-1|NA|TRBJ2-2
CASSSRRASGELFF
TGCGCCAGCAGCTCCCGACGGGCCTCCGGGGAGCTGTTTTTT
>NA|TRBV28|NA|TRBJ2-2
CASSPLGGELFF
TGTGCCAGCAGTCCACTAGGCGGGGAGCTGTTTTTT
>NA|TRBV6-5|NA|TRBJ2-7
CASSYSKRGAYEQYF
TGTGCCAGCAGTTACTCGAAAAGGGGGGCCTACGAGCAGTACTTC
>TRBD2|TRBV29-1|few|TRBJ2-6
CSVGQRGTGANVLTF
TGCAGCGTCGGACAGCGGGGGACTGGGGCCAACGTCCTGACTTTC
>NA|TRBV4-2|few|TRBJ1-1
CASSQVRGGLLMPEAFF
TGTGCCAGCAGCCAAGTTCGGGGCGGACTTTTGATGCCGGAAGCTTTCTTT
>NA|TRBV30|NA|TRBJ2-5
CAWSRRQKETQYF
TGTGCCTGGTCCAGGAGACAGAAAGAGACCCAGTACTTC
>TRBD2|TRBV19|NA|TRBJ2-3
CASEGLAGADTQYF
TGTGCCAGTGAGGGACTAGCGGGAGCAGATACGCAGTATTTT
>NA|TRBV2|NA|TRBJ1-5
CASSESGQDQPQHF
TGTGCCAGCAGTGAATCGGGACAAGATCAGCCCCAGCATTTT
>TRBD2|TRBV5-1|NA|TRBJ2-7
CASSTGLAGGPRHEQYF
TGCGCCAGCAGCACGGGACTAGCGGGAGGGCCGAGGCACGAGCAGTACTTC
>NA|TRBV5-6|once|TRBJ2-7
CASSHGGGEQYF
TGTGCCAGCAGCCACGGGGGCGGCGAGCAGTACTTC
>TRBD2|TRBV7-3|NA|TRBJ2-5
CASSLGLAGTETQYF
TGTGCCAGCAGCTTAGGACTAGCGGGGACGGAGACCCAGTACTTC
>NA|TRBV5-6|NA|TRBJ2-5
CASSATNQETQYF
TGTGCCAGCAGCGCGACAAACCAAGAGACCCAGTACTTC
>TRBD2|TRBV27|few|TRBJ2-3
CASSQGAGGSTDTQYF
TGTGCCAGCAGTCAGGGTGCGGGAGGGAGCACAGATACGCAGTATTTT
>TRBD2|TRBV5-4|once|TRBJ2-3
CASSASLAATSTDTQYF
TGTGCCAGCAGCGCCTCACTAGCGGCTACTAGCACAGATACGCAGTATTTT
>TRBD2|TRBV5-1|NA|TRBJ2-2
CASSLAGSGRADGTGELFF
TGCGCCAGCAGCTTGGCGGGTAGCGGGAGGGCCGATGGCACCGGGGAGCTGTTTTTT
>TRBD1|TRBV27|NA|TRBJ2-3
CASSWGQVPDTQYF
TGTGCCAGCAGTTGGGGACAGGTACCGGATACGCAGTATTTT
>TRBD1|TRBV30|once|TRBJ1-1
CACTGTAHTEAFF
TGTGCCTGCACCGGGACAGCACACACTGAAGCTTTCTTT
>NA|TRBV4-3|once|TRBJ1-4
CASSQGRGVSNEKLFF
TGCGCCAGCAGCCAAGGGCGGGGGGTCTCTAATGAAAAACTGTTTTTT
>TRBD2|TRBV27|NA|TRBJ2-7
CASSLSSLAGDSYEQYF
TGTGCCAGCAGTTTATCGAGTCTAGCGGGAGACTCCTACGAGCAGTACTTC
>NA|TRBV28|NA|TRBJ1-5
CASRHSNQPQHF
TGTGCCAGCAGACATTCCAATCAGCCCCAGCATTTT
>TRBD1|TRBV10-3|NA|TRBJ1-2
CAISADRVGTYGYTF
TGTGCCATCAGTGCCGACAGGGTTGGGACCTATGGCTACACCTTC
>TRBD1|TRBV27|NA|TRBJ1-2
CASRTQRTGDNYGYTF
TGTGCCAGCAGGACCCAACGGACAGGGGATAACTATGGCTACACCTTC
>TRBD1|TRBV19|NA|TRBJ2-1
CASGPPGGHEQFF
TGTGCCAGCGGACCTCCAGGGGGCCATGAGCAGTTCTTC
>NA|TRBV27|once|TRBJ2-2
CASSFSTGELFF
TGTGCCAGCAGTTTTAGCACCGGGGAGCTGTTTTTT
>TRBD1|TRBV10-3|NA|TRBJ2-2
CAISALPGQGSNTGELFF
TGTGCCATCAGTGCCCTCCCGGGACAGGGGTCAAACACCGGGGAGCTGTTTTTT
>NA|TRBV2|few|TRBJ2-4
CATNPEGAGNIQYF
TGTGCCACCAACCCGGAGGGGGCGGGAAACATTCAGTACTTC
>NA|TRBV27|NA|TRBJ2-5
CASSLSYGQETQYF
TGTGCCAGCAGTTTATCTTACGGGCAAGAGACCCAGTACTTC
>NA|TRBV5-1|many|TRBJ1-1
CASSENKGIAEAFF
TGCGCCAGCAGCGAAAACAAAGGCATTGCTGAAGCTTTCTTT
>NA|TRBV20-1|NA|TRBJ1-1
CSALQQLEAFF
TGCAGTGCTTTACAACAGCTCGAAGCTTTCTTT
>TRBD1|TRBV27|once|TRBJ1-1
CASRHSQGAGDTEAFF
TGTGCCAGCAGACACTCACAGGGGGCGGGGGACACTGAAGCTTTCTTT
>NA|TRBV30|NA|TRBJ2-5
CAWDTGAGETQYF
TGTGCCTGGGACACAGGGGCGGGGGAGACCCAGTACTTC
>NA|TRBV28|NA|TRBJ1-5
CASSPLNQPQHF
TGTGCCAGCAGTCCCCTCAATCAGCCCCAGCATTTT
>TRBD1|TRBV19|NA|TRBJ2-7
CATRGQGETYEQYF
TGTGCCACCAGGGGACAGGGGGAAACCTACGAGCAGTACTTC
>TRBD1|TRBV7-2|NA|TRBJ1-2
CASSNQGAGGYTF
TGTGCCAGCAGCAATCAGGGGGCTGGGGGCTACACCTTC
>NA|TRBV9|NA|TRBJ2-3
CASSGLTDTQYF
TGTGCCAGCAGCGGACTCACAGATACGCAGTATTTT
>TRBD1|TRBV11-3|NA|TRBJ2-4
CASSSGTGENIQYF
TGTGCCAGCAGCTCCGGGACAGGGGAAAACATTCAGTACTTC
>NA|TRBV2|NA|TRBJ1-2
CASSDGFYGYTF
TGTGCCAGCAGTGATGGATTCTATGGCTACACCTTC
>NA|TRBV4-1|NA|TRBJ1-5
CASSQDPQGNQPQHF
TGCGCCAGCAGCCAAGATCCACAGGGAAATCAGCCCCAGCATTTT
>NA|TRBV7-5|NA|TRBJ2-4
CVRSLLVWTSEDKNIQYF
TGTGTCAGAAGCTTACTGGTCTGGACTAGCGAGGACAAAAACATTCAGTACTTC
>NA|TRBV7-6|NA|TRBJ2-2
CASSLDQGSDTGELFF
TGTGCCAGCAGCTTAGACCAGGGGAGCGACACCGGGGAGCTGTTTTTT
>NA|TRBV6-1|NA|TRBJ2-3
CASSERTTDTQYF
TGTGCCAGCAGTGAACGTACCACAGATACGCAGTATTTT